The clone carrying this TCR beta chain was found a few times. Its specificity is unknown. A second about 7 to 11 cycle PCR used barcoded and J-beta primers. No fewer than 3 million CDR3-containing paired-end reads came from each sample. TCRdb reprocessed the 5' RACE reads with MiXCR, giving one entry per CDR3 protein. Here the sample spans fewer than 900,000 distinct CDR3 sequences, more than 40% being singletons. This entry belongs to a study of blood T cells in healthy people across ages. Study-wide findings and caveats: Whereas aged donors had fewer naive CD4+ cells, long-lived donors had more of them and higher diversity. In these data, TCR beta diversity tracked strongly with naive T cell percentage.

Trimming took 5 bases from V and 1 from J, leaving 8 bases between them. Per germline, CDR1 DFQATT and CDR2 SNEGSKA (reference sequence). The CDR3 extends over 13 amino acids. The receptor was isolated from a woman aged 60 to 75 in good health. Material: blood. The V call is TRBV20-1, the J call TRBJ2-2; D is possibly TRBD2 (6 bases). The DNA for the CDR3 is TGCAGTGCTCCGACTAGGAACACCGGGGAGCTGTTTTTT. Translation: CSAPTRNTGELFF.